Following are 14 T cell receptor beta chains from one sample sequenced in a study of CD4 T cells in relation to SARS-CoV-2 and coronaviruses. Which antigens these TCRs recognize remains unknown. Here immunoSEQ multiplex PCR was the method, and the copy in TCRdb shows in-frame clones only, minus some. The table has tens of thousands of clones, under 80% seen once. Sample: memory CD4+ T cells from PBMCs, cultured in vitro. The receptors were sampled from an adult with COVID-19.

The chain carries TRBV18 and TRBJ2-1, with 8 bases aligning to TRBD1. The germline V gene encodes CDR1 KGHSH and CDR2 LQKENI. The CDR3 is made up of 14 amino acids. V lost 3 bases to trimming and J lost 10 bases; unmatched junction nucleotides: 8. CDR3 in amino acids: CASSPMTGVWEQFF. The CDR3, as DNA: TGTGCCAGCTCACCCATGACAGGGGTCTGGGAGCAGTTCTTC.

The chain employs TRBV9 and TRBJ2-7, with a weak D call TRBD2 (6 bases). The CDR3 extends over 14 amino acids. CDR1 and CDR2 from the germline V gene are SGDLS and YYNGEE. Trimming left V 3 bases short and J 4 bases short, with 14 bases between. The DNA for the CDR3 is TGTGCCAGCAGCGCTGGGGGGACTGATTACGAGCAGTACTTC. This translates into CASSAGGTDYEQYF.

The chain couples TRBV28 to TRBJ1-2; 8 bases map to TRBD1. With 7 bases clipped from V and 4 bases from J, the junction kept 2 bases outside the gene matches. The CDR3 length is 12 residues. The V gene's germline CDR1 is MDHEN and CDR2 SYDVKM. CDR3 DNA sequence: TGTGCCAGCACCGGACAGGGCTATGGCTACACCTTC. This codes for CASTGQGYGYTF.

The genes are TRBV6-5 and TRBJ2-7; D unclear. CDR3 length: 13 amino acids. Looked up from germline, CDR1 is MNHEY and CDR2 is SVGAGI. V lost 6 bases and J 4 bases, leaving 13 bases between the germline ends. CDR3: CASRTQVGYEQYF. DNA of the CDR3: TGTGCCAGCAGGACTCAGGTCGGGTACGAGCAGTACTTC.

Written as DNA, the CDR3 is TGTGCCAGCAGGAGTTGGGGGGCCAAAAACATTCAGTACTTC. Translated, it gives CASRSWGAKNIQYF. V and J are TRBV2 and TRBJ2-4; TRBD1 or TRBD2 may be the D gene (5 bases each). The germline V and J ends were trimmed by 6 bases and 1 base, with 10 bases remaining between them. Looked up from germline, CDR1 is SNHLY and CDR2 is FYNNEI. The CDR3 runs 14 residues.

The V call is TRBV27, the J call TRBJ2-5, with 9 bases fitting TRBD1. Losses at the gene ends were 4 bases for V and 3 bases for J; bases not matched to a gene: 3. CDR1 and CDR2 (germline): MNHEY, SMNVEV (reference sequence). This CDR3 contains 14 residues. The CDR3: CASSSTGGKETQYF. The CDR3 DNA is TGTGCCAGCAGTTCGACAGGGGGGAAAGAGACCCAGTACTTC.

The chain employs TRBV28 and TRBJ1-6; D not resolved. V lost 8 bases to trimming and J lost 8 bases, with 16 bases between them. The germline V gene encodes CDR1 MDHEN and CDR2 SYDVKM. The CDR3 covers 14 residues. The CDR3, as DNA: TGTGCCAGCGGATCGACTGGGTGGCATTCACCCCTCCACTTT. As protein: CASGSTGWHSPLHF.

The V call is TRBV12-3 or TRBV12-4, the J call TRBJ1-1; D not resolved. The length of the CDR3 is 11 residues. V was clipped by 4 bases and J by 7 bases, with 7 bases between them. CDR3 nucleotides: TGTGCCAGCAGTTCGGGTTATGAAGCTTTCTTT. This translates into CASSSGYEAFF.

This chain links TRBV21-1 with TRBJ2-1; the D call of TRBD1 is as the table states it, not checked on the DNA. TRBV21-1 is a pseudogene segment. The CDR3 runs 15 residues. CDR3 sequence (DNA): TGTGCCAGTAGGGGCCGATTCCCCCGATACAATGAGCAGTTCTTC. Protein sequence: CASRGRFPRYNEQFF.

This chain joins TRBV5-1 and TRBJ1-5; D possibly corresponds to TRBD1 (6 bases). From germline, CDR1 is SGHRS and CDR2 YFSETQ. The CDR3 sequence is 15 residues long. V shed 1 base and J shed 5 bases, with 13 bases lying between them. Here the CDR3 DNA reads TGCGCCAGCAGCTTGAGACCAGGGGAACATCAGCCCCAGCATTTT. Its protein product is CASSLRPGEHQPQHF.

In this sample, this clone turned up once. This sequence joins TRBV6-5 and TRBJ2-7, with D maybe TRBD1 (6 bases). This CDR3 region has 12 residues. Germline V lookup: CDR1 MNHEY, CDR2 SVGAGI. Trimming stripped 8 bases from V and 6 bases from J, with 14 bases between. In DNA form, the CDR3 reads TGTGCCAGCTCAGGGGCTGTTGGCGAGCAGTACTTC. It is translated as CASSGAVGEQYF.

The chain is built from TRBV7-3 and TRBJ2-1; 9 bases align to TRBD2. This CDR3 has 15 residues. The V and J ends lost 5 bases and 6 bases, in that order; junction bases with no gene match: 8. Germline values: CDR1 SGHTA, CDR2 FQGTGA. This chain's CDR3 is CASSHLSGGPNEQFF. The DNA of the CDR3 is TGTGCCAGCAGCCACCTTAGCGGGGGACCCAATGAGCAGTTCTTC.

The chain employs TRBV27 and TRBJ2-5; maybe TRBD1 (6 bases). The CDR3 contains 13 residues. Between the trimmed V and J ends, which lost 4 bases and 5 bases, there was a span of 11 bases. Germline values: CDR1 MNHEY, CDR2 SMNVEV (reference sequence). CDR3: CASSSTGRETQYF. In DNA form, the CDR3 reads TGTGCCAGCAGTTCCACAGGGCGGGAGACCCAGTACTTC.

This clone was found a few times. The chain links TRBV19 to TRBJ2-6; no clear D gene. CDR3 size: 13 residues. Looked up from germline, CDR1 is LNHDA and CDR2 is SQIVND (reference sequence). Trimming left V 2 bases short and J 1 base short, with 0 bases between. The DNA for the CDR3 is TGTGCCAGTAGTATATCTGGGGCCAACGTCCTGACTTTC. Translating gives CASSISGANVLTF.